Below, 10 T cell receptor beta chains from the same sample are listed, as sequenced in a study of a mutant IDH1 vaccine in newly diagnosed glioma. Which antigens these TCRs recognize remains unknown. Produced via immunoSEQ multiplex PCR; TCRdb's table is partial and in-frame only. The sample consists of some 60,000 clones, about four fifths of them appearing once. Documented time point: week 11, during vaccination. In the vaccine, a single dose held 300 ug of the mutant IDH1 20-mer peptide, along with topical imiquimod. The source was PBMCs, collected from a glioma patient whose treatment included an IDH1 peptide vaccine. These receptors all come from a man aged 50 or older with glioma.

This chain connects TRBV4-1 to TRBJ1-3, with D tentatively TRBD1 (6 bases). Trimming shortened V by 6 bases and J by 2 bases, and 14 bases separated the two germline ends. CDR3 length: 15 amino acids. CDR1 is MGHRA and CDR2 is YSYEKL in the germline V gene. The CDR3 reads CASSLGRDTGNTIYF. The CDR3 coding sequence is TGCGCCAGCAGTCTAGGCCGGGACACTGGAAACACCATATATTTT.

V usage is TRBV4-2 and J usage is TRBJ1-5; the D is unclear. Germline CDR1 reads LGHNA; CDR2 reads YNFKEQ. The CDR3 length is 15 residues. V shed 0 bases and J shed 7 bases, with 13 bases lying between them. CDR3 coding DNA: TGTGCCAGCAGCCAAGAATTGAGGGTATGGCAGCCCCAGCATTTT. The encoded protein is CASSQELRVWQPQHF.

The CDR3 reads CASSIRAGVGTQYF. Here the CDR3 DNA reads TGTGCCAGCAGTATCCGGGCCGGGGTCGGGACCCAGTACTTC. The chain recombines TRBV6-6 with TRBJ2-5; tentative D call: TRBD2 (5 bases). V was pared by 5 bases and J by 7 bases, with 17 bases between. Looked up from germline, CDR1 is MNHNY and CDR2 is SVGAGI (reference sequence). The CDR3 contains 14 residues.

The rearrangement joins TRBV4-1 to TRBJ1-4, with 7 nucleotides matching TRBD1. From germline, CDR1 is MGHRA and CDR2 YSYEKL. Germline trimming cut 8 bases from V and 10 bases from J; bases unmatched to any gene: 13. The CDR3 length is 14 residues. The CDR3 coding sequence is TGCGCCAGCGGCAGACAGGGAGTGGAGGGAAAACTGTTTTTT. Translating gives CASGRQGVEGKLFF.

The chain uses TRBV4-1 and TRBJ2-1; a possible D gene is TRBD1 (5 bases). The germline V gene encodes CDR1 MGHRA and CDR2 YSYEKL. V lost 3 bases, J lost 5 bases, and 11 bases lay in between. The CDR3 runs 14 residues. CDR3 DNA: TGCGCCAGCAGCCAGAAACAGGTGGACAATGAGCAGTTCTTC. Its protein product is CASSQKQVDNEQFF.

The genes are TRBV12-1 and TRBJ2-6; the DNA was not used to check the table's D call, TRBD1. TRBV12-1 is a pseudogene locus. The CDR3 spans 18 residues. The chain's CDR3 is CASSAPPQGSPGANVLTF. CDR3 nucleotide sequence: TGTGCCAGCAGCGCCCCCCCGCAGGGGAGTCCAGGGGCCAACGTCCTGACTTTC.

This chain joins TRBV5-4 and TRBJ1-2; no definite D call. V was pared by 4 bases and J by 4 bases, with 11 bases between. CDR1 and CDR2 (germline): SGHNT, YYREEE (reference sequence). This CDR3 is built from 13 residues. CDR3 DNA sequence: TGTGCCAGCAGCCGCGCGGTCCCCTATGGCTACACCTTC. Translated, it gives CASSRAVPYGYTF.

The chain employs TRBV7-9 and TRBJ2-5, with D uncertain. The CDR3 covers 15 residues. The V end was cut by 5 bases, the J end by 5 bases, with 18 bases between. The germline CDR1 and CDR2 sequences are SEHNR and FQNEAQ (reference sequence). CDR3 loop: CASSQTPSGVETQYF. For the CDR3, the DNA is TGTGCCAGCAGCCAAACCCCGAGTGGAGTTGAGACCCAGTACTTC. Full variable domain (outside the CDR3, taken from reference TRBV7-9 and TRBJ2-5): DTGVSQNPRHKITKRGQNVTFRCDPISEHNRLYWYRQTLGQGPEFLTYFQNEAQLEKSRLLSDRFSAERPKGSFSTLEIQRTEQGDSAMYLCASSQTPSGVETQYFGPGTRLLVL.

There are a few counts of this clone. The chain recombines TRBV7-2 with TRBJ2-7, with 12 bases identical to TRBD2. Germline CDR1 is SGHTA and CDR2 is FQGNSA. With V trimmed by 2 bases and J by 3 bases, 5 bases remained unmatched. This CDR3 comprises 16 residues. In DNA, the CDR3 is TGTGCCAGCAGCTTAACCGGACTAGCGGGAATCTACGAGCAGTACTTC. It is translated as CASSLTGLAGIYEQYF. Using reference TRBV7-2 and TRBJ2-7 for the parts outside the CDR3, the full variable domain is GAGVSQSPSNKVTEKGKDVELRCDPISGHTALYWYRQSLGQGLEFLIYFQGNSAPDKSGLPSDRFSAERTGGSVSTLTIQRTQQEDSAVYLCASSLTGLAGIYEQYFGPGTRLTVT.

The rearrangement uses TRBV5-6 and TRBJ1-3, with D unresolved. The ends were cut back, 0 bases at V and 0 bases at J, with 7 bases in the middle. Germline CDR1 and CDR2: SGHDT and YYEEEE. The CDR3 is 15 amino acids. The CDR3 loop reads CASSLGASSGNTIYF. In nucleotides, the CDR3 is TGTGCCAGCAGCTTGGGAGCCAGCTCTGGAAACACCATATATTTT.